This TCR beta chain was recovered during a study of identical twins. After template switching added a universal primer site, the resulting cDNA carried unique molecular identifiers. TCRdb fed the 5' RACE reads into MiXCR, producing one record per CDR3 protein. This table has fewer than 350,000 distinct CDR3 sequences, about 8.3% appearing once. Study-level points and caveats: Fewer insertions marked abundant cord blood beta clonotypes; young adult naive trended weakly, memory not at all. Researchers reported weaker excess twin sharing in beta out-of-frame sequences.

CDR3 length equals 13 residues. Germline values: CDR1 MNHNS, CDR2 SASEGT. V dropped 7 bases and J dropped 7 bases, with 13 bases sitting between them. Donors were all healthy Caucasians. In this sample, this clonotype turned up a few times. What it binds is not known. These data also featured in a second study, about yellow fever vaccine responses in identical twins.

The sample consisted of memory (CD45RO+) T cells sorted from blood. This sequence was found in a woman aged 18-35 years in good health. The chain employs TRBV6-1 and TRBJ1-4; perhaps TRBD1 as D (6 bases). DNA for the CDR3: TGTGCCAGCAACCAGGGGCTTGGTGAAAAACTGTTTTTT. The encoded protein is CASNQGLGEKLFF.